One and the same sample provided the 15 T cell receptor beta chains below, sequenced in a study of a mutant IDH1 vaccine in newly diagnosed glioma. This sample's time point: week 23, last vaccination. With topical imiquimod, each dose of the vaccine consisted of 300 ug of mutant IDH1 20-mer peptide. Their cognate antigens are unknown. TCRdb keeps only in-frame clones here, not all; method: immunoSEQ multiplex PCR. Found here are about 65,000 clones, about 85% of them singletons; the top ten hold roughly 4%. The starting material was PBMCs, obtained from a glioma patient whose treatment included an IDH1 peptide vaccine. These receptors were obtained from a man aged 25 to 40 with glioma.

This clone turned up a few times. The rearrangement uses TRBV13 and TRBJ1-4; D might be TRBD1 (5 bases). This CDR3 spans 12 amino acids. Germline CDR1 is PRHDT and CDR2 is FYEKMQ (reference sequence). V dropped 2 bases and J dropped 12 bases, with 10 bases sitting between them. For the CDR3, the DNA is TGTGCCAGCAGCTTAACGGGGACGGAACTGTTTTTT. This sequence encodes CASSLTGTELFF.

The rearrangement joins TRBV18 to TRBJ1-5; TRBD1 agrees at 7 bases. J gave up 5 bases and V 10 bases, and 8 bases lay outside the gene matches. In germline, CDR1 is KGHSH, CDR2 LQKENI. The CDR3 contains 13 residues. This chain's CDR3 is CANAQGPDQPQHF. Here the CDR3 DNA reads TGTGCCAACGCACAGGGGCCGGATCAGCCCCAGCATTTT.

This clone was seen only once. The chain links TRBV10-2 to TRBJ1-5; D is perhaps TRBD1 (5 bases). Trimming pared 3 bases from V and 6 bases from J, leaving 12 bases between. This CDR3 is 14 amino acids long. CDR1 is WSHSY and CDR2 is SAAADI in the germline V gene. CDR3 in DNA: TGCGCCAGCAGTGAATTAAGTGGGGGTCAGCCCCAGCATTTT. Its protein is CASSELSGGQPQHF.

This clone was counted a few times. The rearrangement uses TRBV9 and TRBJ1-4, with D perhaps matching TRBD1 (6 bases). The CDR3 runs to 15 residues. Trimming pared 4 bases from V and 8 bases from J, leaving 18 bases between. Germline V gene sequence: CDR1 SGDLS, CDR2 YYNGEE. The CDR3 spells CASSTRGWLGEKLFF. The DNA of the CDR3 is TGTGCCAGCAGCACAAGGGGGTGGCTAGGAGAAAAACTGTTTTTT.

The chain is built from TRBV5-1 and TRBJ1-3; 9 nucleotides match TRBD1. Germline CDR1 reads SGHRS; CDR2 reads YFSETQ. The CDR3 has 15 amino acids. V lost 4 bases and J lost 1; bases outside the gene matches: 3. This chain's CDR3 is CASSPDRGSGNTIYF. The CDR3 DNA sequence: TGCGCCAGCAGCCCCGACAGGGGGTCTGGAAACACCATATATTTT. The full variable domain, in which reference TRBV5-1 and TRBJ1-3 provide the parts outside the CDR3, is KAGVTQTPRYLIKTRGQQVTLSCSPISGHRSVSWYQQTPGQGLQFLFEYFSETQRNKGNFPGRFSGRQFSNSRSEMNVSTLELGDSALYLCASSPDRGSGNTIYFGEGSWLTVV.

This clone has a single count. V usage is TRBV4-1 and J usage is TRBJ1-4; unclear D gene. Per germline, CDR1 MGHRA and CDR2 YSYEKL. The CDR3 is 16 amino acids. Trimming left V 0 bases short and J 3 bases short, with 11 bases between. For the CDR3, the DNA is TGCGCCAGCAGCCAAGAGCCAGAGAACCCTAATGAAAAACTGTTTTTT. Residues: CASSQEPENPNEKLFF.

The rearrangement joins TRBV4-1 to TRBJ1-1, with a tentative D call TRBD1 (5 bases). Germline V gene lookup returns CDR1 MGHRA and CDR2 YSYEKL. V was trimmed by 3 bases and J by 4 bases, leaving 27 bases between them. The CDR3 length is 19 residues. The DNA of the CDR3 is TGCGCCAGCAGCCATCATTTGTTTCGGGACCCCCGAAAGGGCACTGAAGCTTTCTTT. It yields the protein CASSHHLFRDPRKGTEAFF.

This clone has a single count. The chain recombines TRBV4-1 with TRBJ2-1; 8 bases are shared with TRBD2. Trimming cost V 6 bases and J 9 bases; bases outside gene matches: 13. The V gene's germline CDR1 is MGHRA and CDR2 YSYEKL. CDR3 size: 15 residues. CDR3 coding DNA: TGCGCCAGCAGGCCCGGACTAGCTTTTGCTGGTGAGCAGTTCTTC. Residues: CASRPGLAFAGEQFF.

The rearrangement uses TRBV6-1 and TRBJ1-2; D gene uncertain. Trimming left V 8 bases short and J 2 bases short, with 15 bases between. This CDR3 has 14 residues. Germline assignment: CDR1 MNHNS and CDR2 SASEGT. The CDR3 here is CASSLGPGNYGYTF. The CDR3 DNA reads TGTGCCAGCTCCCTAGGACCGGGGAACTATGGCTACACCTTC.

This clone turned up a few times. The rearrangement links TRBV5-1 to TRBJ2-7; TRBD1 matches 7 bases. The CDR3 extends over 16 amino acids. Unmatched junction bases numbered 13, after V lost 3 bases and J lost 4 bases. CDR1 is SGHRS, CDR2 YFSETQ, per germline. This CDR3 reads CASSSSNDRASYEQYF. CDR3 DNA: TGCGCCAGCAGCTCCTCAAACGACAGGGCGTCGTACGAGCAGTACTTC. The entire variable domain, with the rest obtained from reference TRBV5-1 and TRBJ2-7, is as follows: KAGVTQTPRYLIKTRGQQVTLSCSPISGHRSVSWYQQTPGQGLQFLFEYFSETQRNKGNFPGRFSGRQFSNSRSEMNVSTLELGDSALYLCASSSSNDRASYEQYFGPGTRLTVT.

The chain links TRBV7-9 to TRBJ1-3; no clear D. From germline, CDR1 is SEHNR and CDR2 FQNEAQ (reference sequence). Trimming cost V 4 bases and J 5 bases, with 12 bases left between them. The CDR3 runs 14 residues. CDR3 sequence: CASSSTAGRNTIYF. As DNA, the CDR3 is TGTGCCAGCAGCTCCACCGCTGGGCGAAACACCATATATTTT.

In its sample, this clone was seen a few times. The V gene is TRBV30, the J gene TRBJ1-4; D possibly corresponds to TRBD1 (5 bases). V was shortened by 8 bases and J by 10 bases, with 20 bases between the two germline ends. The CDR3 is made up of 13 amino acids. Germline CDR1 is GTSNPN and CDR2 is SVGIG (reference sequence). The CDR3 is CAIVRGPQGKLFF. CDR3 DNA: TGTGCCATAGTACGGGGTCCTCAGGGAAAACTGTTTTTT.

Worth noting for this clone: Other DNA sequences in this sample translate to the same CDR3. The chain joins TRBV30 to TRBJ1-5, with D uncertain. Germline lookup yields CDR1 GTSNPN and CDR2 SVGIG (reference sequence). V dropped 5 bases and J dropped 0 bases, with 8 bases sitting between them. The CDR3 consists of 13 residues. In DNA form, the CDR3 reads TGTGCCTGGTCTAGGGATAGCAATCAGCCCCAGCATTTT. Translated, it gives CAWSRDSNQPQHF.

The V and J genes are TRBV10-3 and TRBJ1-5; the D is unclear. Germline V lookup: CDR1 ENHRY, CDR2 SYGVKD. V lost 4 bases and J lost 0, with 7 bases in between. This CDR3 is built from 14 residues. The CDR3 DNA follows: TGTGCCATCAGTGTATGGCATAGCAATCAGCCCCAGCATTTT. The encoded protein is CAISVWHSNQPQHF.

This chain links TRBV5-4 with TRBJ2-2; TRBD1 aligns across 10 bases. The ends lost 3 bases at V and 4 bases at J; junction bases unmatched: 6. The germline V gene encodes CDR1 SGHNT and CDR2 YYREEE (reference sequence). This CDR3 has 16 amino acids. CDR3 DNA sequence: TGTGCCAGCAGCTCATGGACAGGGGGAGTCACCGGGGAGCTGTTTTTT. Residues: CASSSWTGGVTGELFF.